This T cell receptor beta chain was sequenced during a study of blood T cell repertoires in COVID-19. Whole-study context: COVID-19 samples from acute and convalescent phases originated in the United States, Italy and Spain. PBMCs, B-cell-depleted T cells, or T cells were the source of the cDNA or gDNA that made up the material.

Original methodology: Amplified reference gene primers provided the basis for estimating nucleated cell counts. This table comes from immunoSEQ multiplex PCR, and its TCRdb copy is limited to in-frame clones, with some not included. Clonal size and the V and J genes are those of that table, whereas D and trimming came from the DNA. The profile covers 150,000 to 180,000 clones, with 91% appearing a single time and roughly 0.54% taken by the ten largest. The source of this sequence is a man between 45 and 60 years old with acute or convalescent COVID-19. The sample comprised peripheral blood.

CDR3 DNA sequence: TGTGCCAGCAGCGCTCACTCCGGGACAGGGGCTTACAATGAGCAGTTCTTC. Encoded protein: CASSAHSGTGAYNEQFF. The V gene is TRBV7-3, the J gene TRBJ2-1, with 10 bases identical to TRBD1. Germline V CDR1 and CDR2: SGHTA, FQGTGA. Losses at the gene ends were 5 bases for V and 4 bases for J; bases not matched to a gene: 11. CDR3 length: 17 residues. Full variable domain (rest looked up from reference TRBV7-3 and TRBJ2-1): GAGVSQTPSNKVTEKGKYVELRCDPISGHTALYWYRQSLGQGPEFLIYFQGTGAADDSGLPNDRFFAVRPEGSVSTLKIQRTERGDSAVYLCASSAHSGTGAYNEQFFGPGTRLTVL.